This is a list of T cell receptor beta chains from one sample in a study of T cell responses to AZD1222 COVID-19 vaccine. TCRdb's copy holds only in-frame clones and misses some; the assay was immunoSEQ multiplex PCR. The sample has some 110,000 clones; around 81% are singletons. The sample consisted of peripheral blood, taken on day 0 of AZD1222 vaccination. The receptors originated from an adult in good health. Each CDR3 is given with its conserved first and last residue. Fields, in order: clone size, J gene, V gene, D gene, CDR3 DNA, CDR3 protein. A D gene is named only where the DNA matches it firmly. Rows may omit the clone size; those that give it use once, few, many or a size class.

. | TRBJ2-4 | TRBV6-4 | . | TGTGCCAGCAGTATAGAAGAGGGAAACATTCAGTACTTC | CASSIEEGNIQYF
. | TRBJ2-4 | TRBV19 | TRBD2 | TGTGCCAGTCTAGCGGGAGGTCGGGAAAACATTCAGTACTTC | CASLAGGRENIQYF
. | TRBJ2-5 | TRBV12-3/TRBV12-4 | TRBD2 | TGTGCCTCGAAAGCGGGAGGGGGGGAGACCCAGTACTTC | CASKAGGGETQYF
. | TRBJ1-2 | TRBV19 | . | TGTGCCAGTAGTATCGGAGGGATCTATGGCTACACCTTC | CASSIGGIYGYTF
. | TRBJ2-3 | TRBV7-6 | . | TGTGCCAGCAGCTATGGACACTCACTCGACTCATACTACACAGATACGCAGTATTTT | CASSYGHSLDSYYTDTQYF
. | TRBJ2-1 | TRBV7-6 | TRBD2 | TGTGCCAGCAGCTTGACTAGCGGGACCTACAATGAGCAGTTCTTC | CASSLTSGTYNEQFF
once | TRBJ2-7 | TRBV19 | TRBD1 | TGTGCCAGTAGTATCCTATCCGGGACAGGGGCCCACGAGCAGTACTTC | CASSILSGTGAHEQYF
. | TRBJ1-2 | TRBV18 | . | TGTGCCAGCTCACCACAGGGAACTAACTATGGCTACACCTTC | CASSPQGTNYGYTF
. | TRBJ2-6 | TRBV7-2 | . | TGTGCCAGCAGCTTCGCTGGGGCCAACGTCCTGACTTTC | CASSFAGANVLTF
once | TRBJ2-5 | TRBV18 | TRBD2 | TGTGCCAGCTCACCCCGACTAGCCGGGGAGACCCAGTACTTC | CASSPRLAGETQYF
. | TRBJ1-6 | TRBV7-2 | . | TGTGCCAGCAGCTCTAGCGGGTTGGAGACCCTCCACTTT | CASSSSGLETLHF
. | TRBJ1-5 | TRBV10-3 | . | TGTGCCATCAGTGTACAGGGCAGGGGACAGCCCCAGCATTTT | CAISVQGRGQPQHF
. | TRBJ2-1 | TRBV3-1/TRBV3-2 | . | TGTGCCAGCAGCCGGGCCGGTAACAATGAGCAGTTCTTC | CASSRAGNNEQFF
. | TRBJ2-2 | TRBV6-6 | TRBD2 | TGTGCCAGCAGCACTAGCGTGCCAAGTTGGACCGGGGAGCTGTTTTTT | CASSTSVPSWTGELFF
once | TRBJ2-1 | TRBV5-4 | TRBD2 | TGTGCCATGCAACGGGAGGGACACTACAATGAGCAGTTCTTC | CAMQREGHYNEQFF
. | TRBJ1-1 | TRBV5-6 | TRBD1 | TGTGCCAGCAGCTTGGGACAGGGGGCTAGGGACACTGAAGCTTTCTTT | CASSLGQGARDTEAFF
once | TRBJ1-5 | TRBV24-1 | . | TGTGCCACCAGTGACAGGGGACTCAATCAGCCCCAGCATTTT | CATSDRGLNQPQHF
. | TRBJ1-1 | TRBV7-2 | . | TGTGCCAGCAGCTTACAGGGTTTGAACACTGAAGCTTTCTTT | CASSLQGLNTEAFF
. | TRBJ2-7 | TRBV28 | . | TGTGCCAGCAGTTTAACCGGTAGCTCCTACGAGCAGTACTTC | CASSLTGSSYEQYF
. | TRBJ2-7 | TRBV7-9 | . | TGTGCCAGCAGCTTAGTTACAGGGCGCGAGCAGTACTTC | CASSLVTGREQYF
. | TRBJ1-6 | TRBV28 | . | TGTGCCAGCAGTCCGAATTACAGGGAATCGAGAGGCAATTCACCCCTCCACTTT | CASSPNYRESRGNSPLHF
. | TRBJ1-6 | TRBV25-1 | . | TGTGCCAGCACTAGAGCGGAAGTTTTAGGTTCACCCCTCCACTTT | CASTRAEVLGSPLHF
. | TRBJ2-5 | TRBV12-3/TRBV12-4 | . | TGTGCCAGCAGCCCAGGGATACAAGAGACCCAGTACTTC | CASSPGIQETQYF
once | TRBJ1-5 | TRBV7-2 | . | TGTGCCAGCAGCTTAGTAAGGGATCAGCCCCAGCATTTT | CASSLVRDQPQHF
. | TRBJ1-6 | TRBV11-1 | . | TGTGCCAGCAGCTTCAGGGGTAATAATTCACCCCTCCACTTT | CASSFRGNNSPLHF
. | TRBJ2-3 | TRBV5-6 | TRBD2 | TGTGCCAGCAGCTTGGCCCGGACTAGCGGGAGTACAGATACGCAGTATTTT | CASSLARTSGSTDTQYF
few | TRBJ2-5 | TRBV4-1 | . | TGCGCCAGCAGCCGGACAGTTGGGGAGACCCAGTACTTC | CASSRTVGETQYF
few | TRBJ2-6 | TRBV10-1 | . | TGCGCCAGCAGTACCCAATCCAAGTACTCTGGGGCCAACGTCCTGACTTTC | CASSTQSKYSGANVLTF
. | TRBJ1-1 | TRBV10-3 | . | TGTGCCATCAGCGGGACGGGCTACCCTCGGATGAACACTGAAGCTTTCTTT | CAISGTGYPRMNTEAFF
. | TRBJ2-3 | TRBV11-1 | TRBD2 | TGTGCCAGCAGTCATCGGACTAGCGCTAGCACAGATACGCAGTATTTT | CASSHRTSASTDTQYF
. | TRBJ1-3 | TRBV6-5 | TRBD1 | TGTGCCTGTGGACAGGGGAATGCCGGAAACACCATATATTTT | CACGQGNAGNTIYF
. | TRBJ2-2 | TRBV6-6 | TRBD1 | TGTGCCAGCAGTAGTCGACAGGGGAACACCGGGGAGCTGTTTTTT | CASSSRQGNTGELFF
few | TRBJ2-3 | TRBV7-9 | . | TGTGCCAGCAGCTTTCTCGAGGTGGGAGATACGCAGTATTTT | CASSFLEVGDTQYF
. | TRBJ1-1 | TRBV27 | . | TGTGCCAGCAGTTTATTGGGCAGGGCGAACACTGAAGCTTTCTTT | CASSLLGRANTEAFF
. | TRBJ2-5 | TRBV29-1 | . | TGCAGCGTCCCCAGGGCAGGCCTAATAGAGACCCAGTACTTC | CSVPRAGLIETQYF
once | TRBJ2-3 | TRBV10-1 | . | TGCGCCAGAGACCCCGGGGTCCATACGCAGTATTTT | CARDPGVHTQYF
few | TRBJ2-5 | TRBV7-9 | . | TGTGCCAGCAGAACGGGACCCCAGGAGGAGACCCAGTACTTC | CASRTGPQEETQYF
. | TRBJ1-5 | TRBV28 | TRBD1 | TGTGCCAGCAGTTTACAGGGGGTTCAGCCCCAGCATTTT | CASSLQGVQPQHF
once | TRBJ1-1 | TRBV4-1 | . | TGCGCCAGCAGCCGCACGGGAGAGTTCGACATGAACACTGAAGCTTTCTTT | CASSRTGEFDMNTEAFF
. | TRBJ2-7 | TRBV4-1 | TRBD2 | TGCGCCAGCAGCCAAGATCAGAGACTAGCGGCCACCTACGAGCAGTACTTC | CASSQDQRLAATYEQYF
. | TRBJ2-2 | TRBV27 | . | TGTGCCAGCAGTGGTGACAGATACACCGGGGAGCTGTTTTTT | CASSGDRYTGELFF
. | TRBJ1-2 | TRBV15 | TRBD1 | TGTGCCACCAGCAGTACTCAGGACAGGCGCCGCCCGTATGGCTACACCTTC | CATSSTQDRRRPYGYTF
. | TRBJ1-4 | TRBV3-1/TRBV3-2 | . | TGTGCCAGCAGCCATGGGAATACAAATAATGAAAAACTGTTTTTT | CASSHGNTNNEKLFF
once | TRBJ2-1 | TRBV19 | TRBD2 | TGTGCCAGTAGTGCCCTAGCGGGATTTGCTCAAATGAAGCAGTTCTTC | CASSALAGFAQMKQFF
. | TRBJ2-2 | TRBV14 | . | TGTGCCAGCAGCCAAGGGCAGCTTGTGGCCGGGGAGCTGTTTTTT | CASSQGQLVAGELFF
. | TRBJ1-6 | TRBV30 | . | TGTGCCTGGAGTGTATGGGCAGGGCGCGGCTCCTATAATTCACCCCTCCACTTT | CAWSVWAGRGSYNSPLHF
. | TRBJ2-3 | TRBV7-9 | TRBD2 | TGTGCCAGCAGCTTAAGCGGGGGCGTGACAGATACGCAGTATTTT | CASSLSGGVTDTQYF
. | TRBJ1-4 | TRBV11-2 | TRBD1 | TGTGCCAGCAGCTTAGTAGGGGGCAAAGAAAAACTGTTTTTT | CASSLVGGKEKLFF
. | TRBJ1-6 | TRBV28 | . | TGTGCCAGCAGTTTGGAGTGGCAGAATTCACCCCTCCACTTT | CASSLEWQNSPLHF
. | TRBJ1-1 | TRBV12-3/TRBV12-4 | . | TGTGCCAGCAGAGAGAACACTGAAGCTTTCTTT | CASRENTEAFF
. | TRBJ2-3 | TRBV2 | . | TGTGCCAGCAGTGGACAGGAGGCAGATACGCAGTATTTT | CASSGQEADTQYF
. | TRBJ1-6 | TRBV19 | . | TGTGCCAGTAAGACGGACGGCGCGGGTTCACCCCTCCACTTT | CASKTDGAGSPLHF